This is a list of T cell receptor beta chains from one sample in a study of blood T cell repertoires in COVID-19. Sequencing used immunoSEQ multiplex PCR; TCRdb keeps in-frame clones, though not all of them. The table lists a few hundred thousand clones, 65% to 90% of them singletons. Sequencing was performed on peripheral blood. These receptors originate from a human donor in a cohort sampled during active COVID-19. Each CDR3 is given with its conserved first and last residue. D genes are given only for firm matches. Part of the rows lack a size; the others show once, few, many or a class for expanded clones.

D gene | J gene | clone size | V gene | CDR3 protein | CDR3 DNA
TRBD1 | TRBJ1-4 | once | TRBV18 | CASSREGQPNEKLFF | TGTGCCAGCTCACGAGAGGGACAGCCTAATGAAAAACTGTTTTTT
. | TRBJ1-1 | few | TRBV28 | CASSLPGRGNTEAFF | TGTGCCAGCAGTCTGCCTGGCAGGGGGAACACTGAAGCTTTCTTT
. | TRBJ1-2 | few | TRBV12-3/TRBV12-4 | CASSFAQDGYTF | TGTGCCAGCAGTTTTGCGCAGGATGGCTACACCTTC
. | TRBJ1-4 | . | TRBV4-2 | CASSQITRATTNEKLFF | TGTGCCAGCAGCCAAATAACCCGAGCCACAACTAATGAAAAACTGTTTTTT
TRBD1 | TRBJ2-5 | . | TRBV28 | CASRTGGLETQYF | TGTGCCAGTCGGACAGGGGGCTTGGAGACCCAGTACTTC
TRBD2 | TRBJ2-1 | . | TRBV4-2 | CASSPGLAGGLYNEQFF | TGTGCCAGCAGCCCAGGACTAGCGGGAGGCCTCTACAATGAGCAGTTCTTC
. | TRBJ2-2 | many | TRBV3-1/TRBV3-2 | CASSPGLRELFF | TGTGCCAGCAGTCCGGGACTCCGGGAGCTGTTTTTT
. | TRBJ2-1 | . | TRBV27 | CASSFYRNNEQFF | TGTGCCAGCAGTTTTTACAGAAACAATGAGCAGTTCTTC
. | TRBJ1-2 | . | TRBV14 | CASSQDRTVYGYTF | TGTGCCAGCAGCCAAGACAGGACAGTCTATGGCTACACCTTC
. | TRBJ1-2 | . | TRBV7-2 | CASSMGQANYGYTF | TGTGCCAGCAGCATGGGGCAAGCTAACTATGGCTACACCTTC
TRBD2 | TRBJ2-1 | . | TRBV5-1 | CASSLEGGPQEQFF | TGCGCCAGCAGCTTGGAGGGAGGGCCGCAGGAGCAGTTCTTC
TRBD2 | TRBJ2-7 | . | TRBV5-6 | CASIMQRGSYEQYF | TGTGCCAGCATCATGCAGCGGGGCTCCTACGAGCAGTACTTC
. | TRBJ2-5 | many | TRBV11-1 | CASSPNRQIQETQYF | TGTGCCAGCAGCCCGAACCGACAGATCCAAGAGACCCAGTACTTC
. | TRBJ2-7 | . | TRBV10-2 | CASSELRAQRNSNFYEQYF | TGCGCCAGCAGTGAGTTGAGGGCCCAGAGGAACAGTAATTTCTACGAGCAGTACTTC
TRBD2 | TRBJ2-7 | . | TRBV5-1 | CASSPGTSGYYEQYF | TGCGCCAGCAGCCCCGGGACTAGCGGGTACTACGAGCAGTACTTC
TRBD1 | TRBJ2-1 | . | TRBV29-1 | CSARDRGSNEQFF | TGCAGCGCCCGGGACAGGGGGTCCAATGAGCAGTTCTTC
. | TRBJ2-3 | once | TRBV10-2 | CASSEPSRYTDTQYF | TGCGCCAGCAGTGAGCCTAGTCGGTACACAGATACGCAGTATTTT
. | TRBJ2-3 | . | TRBV10-2 | CASRLDSRSTDTQYF | TGCGCCAGCAGGCTAGACAGCCGATCCACAGATACGCAGTATTTT
TRBD1 | TRBJ1-2 | . | TRBV3-1/TRBV3-2 | CASSQRLTGIRGYTF | TGTGCCAGCAGCCAACGCCTGACAGGGATTCGGGGCTACACCTTC
TRBD2 | TRBJ2-7 | . | TRBV5-1 | CASSLTSGSSYEQYF | TGCGCCAGCAGTTTGACTAGCGGATCCTCCTACGAGCAGTACTTC
TRBD1 | TRBJ1-6 | . | TRBV27 | CASSLLRQGNNSPLHF | TGTGCCAGCAGTTTACTCCGACAGGGAAATAATTCACCCCTCCACTTT
. | TRBJ2-1 | . | TRBV19 | CASSIFLWDSDPEREQFF | TGTGCCAGTAGTATCTTTCTTTGGGACTCAGACCCCGAAAGGGAGCAGTTCTTC
. | TRBJ2-2 | . | TRBV18 | CASSPGLDTGELFF | TGTGCCAGCTCACCGGGACTTGATACCGGGGAGCTGTTTTTT
. | TRBJ2-7 | . | TRBV4-1 | CASSQVLSSSYEQYF | TGCGCCAGCAGCCAAGTGTTGTCGAGCTCCTACGAGCAGTACTTC
TRBD1 | TRBJ1-2 | once | TRBV7-2 | CASSSAGGGENIGYTF | TGTGCCAGCAGCTCGGCAGGGGGCGGTGAAAATATTGGCTACACCTTC
TRBD1 | TRBJ1-2 | . | TRBV18 | CASSPPLGTGNYGYTF | TGTGCCAGCTCACCCCCCTTAGGGACAGGCAACTATGGCTACACCTTC
TRBD2 | TRBJ2-1 | . | TRBV27 | CASTAGGNYNEQFF | TGTGCCAGCACCGCGGGAGGCAATTACAATGAGCAGTTCTTC
TRBD1 | TRBJ1-1 | . | TRBV7-2 | CASSEGAFTEAFF | TGTGCCAGCAGCGAGGGGGCTTTCACTGAAGCTTTCTTT
. | TRBJ2-2 | once | TRBV7-2 | CASSLQAETNTGELFF | TGTGCCAGCAGCTTACAAGCGGAGACGAACACCGGGGAGCTGTTTTTT
. | TRBJ2-7 | . | TRBV3-1/TRBV3-2 | CASSSILRGEQYF | TGTGCCAGCAGCTCTATCCTTCGGGGCGAGCAGTACTTC
TRBD1 | TRBJ1-5 | . | TRBV6-5 | CASSYSRTGENQPQHF | TGTGCCAGCAGTTACTCGAGGACAGGGGAAAATCAGCCCCAGCATTTT
TRBD1 | TRBJ2-1 | . | TRBV7-9 | CASSQRTGHREQFF | TGTGCCAGCAGCCAACGGACAGGGCATCGTGAGCAGTTCTTC
TRBD2 | TRBJ2-7 | . | TRBV5-1 | CASSLGTTEQYF | TGCGCCAGCAGCTTAGGGACTACCGAGCAGTACTTC
TRBD2 | TRBJ2-2 | . | TRBV27 | CASSQTILAGGLGGELFF | TGTGCCAGCAGCCAAACGATACTAGCGGGAGGGCTTGGCGGGGAGCTGTTTTTT
TRBD1 | TRBJ2-1 | . | TRBV6-1 | CASSERWGTGVNEQFF | TGTGCCAGCAGTGAGAGATGGGGGACAGGGGTCAATGAGCAGTTCTTC
. | TRBJ2-2 | . | TRBV5-1 | CASSLVAAGELFF | TGCGCCAGCAGCTTGGTAGCTGCGGGGGAGCTGTTTTTT
. | TRBJ1-2 | . | TRBV5-8 | CASSLDRRQGDTYGYTF | TGTGCCAGCAGCTTGGATAGACGGCAGGGCGATACCTATGGCTACACCTTC
. | TRBJ2-1 | . | TRBV11-2 | CASSLGPSSGNVNEQFF | TGTGCCAGCAGCTTAGGCCCTAGCTCGGGAAATGTCAATGAGCAGTTCTTC
. | TRBJ2-7 | . | TRBV11-3 | CASSLTSGSYEQYF | TGTGCCAGCAGCTTAACAAGCGGCTCCTACGAGCAGTACTTC
. | TRBJ1-3 | . | TRBV28 | CASSSPSPGSGNTIYF | TGTGCCAGCAGTTCCCCATCCCCAGGGTCTGGAAACACCATATATTTT
TRBD1 | TRBJ1-1 | . | TRBV19 | CASKRTGQMNTEAFF | TGTGCCAGTAAACGAACGGGACAGATGAACACTGAAGCTTTCTTT
. | TRBJ2-1 | few | TRBV19 | CASSIRGFYSGNEQFF | TGTGCCAGTAGTATTAGAGGGTTCTACTCCGGCAATGAGCAGTTCTTC
. | TRBJ1-1 | . | TRBV9 | CASSPSQGKEAFF | TGTGCCAGCAGCCCGTCACAGGGAAAAGAAGCTTTCTTT
TRBD1 | TRBJ2-1 | . | TRBV6-5 | CASSYDRGRNNEQFF | TGTGCCAGCAGTTACGACAGGGGCAGAAACAATGAGCAGTTCTTC
TRBD1 | TRBJ1-5 | . | TRBV6-6 | CASSYSTSQGVHF | TGTGCCAGCAGTTACTCGACATCACAGGGGGTGCATTTT